The 5 T cell receptor beta chains in this list originate from one sample, sequenced in a study of cytomegalovirus exposure and HLA in healthy donors. In the PCR, 60 Vbeta and 13 Jbeta primers were used. This table comes from immunoSEQ multiplex PCR, and its TCRdb copy is limited to in-frame clones, with some not included. This table holds roughly 66,000 clones, 78% found once. Sequencing was done on a sample of PBMCs. All receptors come from a man between 18 and 29 years old in good health and CMV-seropositive.

This clone was detected only a few times. This chain joins TRBV5-1 and TRBJ2-7, with TRBD1 matching 8 bases. CDR1 and CDR2 (germline): SGHRS, YFSETQ. This CDR3 contains 15 residues. With V trimmed by 3 bases and J by 4 bases, 9 bases remained unmatched. DNA of the CDR3: TGCGCCAGCAGCTCGCGACAGGGGCCTGTGTACGAGCAGTACTTC. As protein: CASSSRQGPVYEQYF.

This clone was seen more than once but under ten times. The chain employs TRBV4-1 and TRBJ2-1; 9 bases fit TRBD2. The CDR3 has 17 amino acids. V lost 4 bases to trimming and J lost 3 bases; unmatched junction nucleotides: 10. From germline, CDR1 is MGHRA and CDR2 YSYEKL. The chain's CDR3 is CASSPSGAGGLYNEQFF. The CDR3 DNA is TGCGCCAGCAGCCCCTCAGGGGCGGGGGGGCTCTACAATGAGCAGTTCTTC.

The chain employs TRBV2 and TRBJ2-7; 8 positions agree with TRBD1. The CDR3 is 13 amino acids. Unmatched junction bases numbered 5, after V lost 7 bases and J lost 3 bases. CDR1 and CDR2 from the germline V gene are SNHLY and FYNNEI. CDR3 in DNA: TGTGCCAGCAAAACCGACAGGGGCTACGAGCAGTACTTC. Translating gives CASKTDRGYEQYF.

The chain employs TRBV16 and TRBJ1-2; D perhaps matches TRBD1 (5 bases). The length of the CDR3 is 15 residues. Trimming removed 0 bases from V and 8 bases from J, with 16 bases in between. Germline CDR1 and CDR2: KGHSY and FQNENV. CDR3 region: CASSQSTARVRGYTF. CDR3 nucleotide sequence: TGTGCCAGCAGCCAATCCACCGCCAGGGTGAGGGGCTACACCTTC.

The rearrangement joins TRBV5-4 to TRBJ2-7, with TRBD2 matching 7 bases. The germline V gene has CDR1 SGHNT and CDR2 YYREEE (reference sequence). This CDR3 comprises 14 residues. After removal of 3 bases from V and 4 bases from J, the junction contained 7 bases not matched to a gene. DNA for the CDR3: TGTGCCAGCAGCTCCCGCGGGAGCTTGTACGAGCAGTACTTC. Protein: CASSSRGSLYEQYF.